These T cell receptor beta chains were read from a single sample in a study of technical replicates of blood from several donors. Sequencing was performed with immunoSEQ multiplex PCR; in TCRdb, only in-frame clones are kept and a portion is missing. This table holds tens of thousands of clones, less than 95% found once. Sample: T cells isolated from PBMCs. The receptors were gathered from a human donor in good health. The CDR3 runs from the conserved cysteine through the conserved F or W. A D gene is named only where the DNA matches it firmly. Clone size is given for some rows only: seen once, a few or many times, or a class if the clone is expanded.

D gene	V gene	J gene	clone size	CDR3 protein	CDR3 DNA
-	TRBV28	TRBJ2-7	-	CASSLTRGYEQYF	TGTGCCAGCAGTTTAACCCGAGGCTACGAGCAGTACTTC
TRBD1	TRBV5-1	TRBJ1-2	-	CASSMPGGQGAYGYTF	TGCGCCAGCAGCATGCCGGGGGGACAGGGGGCTTATGGCTACACCTTC
-	TRBV29-1	TRBJ1-2	once	CSVEAGGYTF	TGCAGCGTTGAGGCGGGAGGCTACACCTTC
-	TRBV7-6	TRBJ1-1	-	CASSRTVNTEAFF	TGTGCCAGCAGCAGGACAGTGAACACTGAAGCTTTCTTT
-	TRBV19	TRBJ2-6	-	CASSIGRPGLRSGANVLTF	TGTGCCAGTAGTATAGGTAGGCCAGGCCTGCGCTCTGGGGCCAACGTCCTGACTTTC
TRBD1	TRBV5-1	TRBJ1-4	-	CASSLGEGAKLFF	TGCGCCAGCAGCTTGGGTGAGGGGGCAAAACTGTTTTTT
-	TRBV7-9	TRBJ1-1	-	CASSPPMNRPNTEAFF	TGTGCCAGCAGCCCCCCGATGAACAGGCCGAACACTGAAGCTTTCTTT
TRBD2	TRBV7-7	TRBJ2-5	-	CASSLAGREETQYF	TGTGCCAGCAGCTTAGCCGGGAGGGAAGAGACCCAGTACTTC
-	TRBV27	TRBJ2-7	-	CASSFIDREDEQYF	TGTGCCAGCAGTTTTATAGACAGGGAGGACGAGCAGTACTTC
-	TRBV4-1	TRBJ1-3	-	CASSQLGLSGNTIYF	TGCGCCAGCAGCCAGCTGGGACTTTCTGGAAACACCATATATTTT
-	TRBV2	TRBJ1-5	-	CASSEGRENQPQHF	TGTGCCAGCAGTGAAGGTCGGGAGAATCAGCCCCAGCATTTT
-	TRBV7-9	TRBJ2-7	-	CASSFAGQGPYEQYF	TGTGCCAGCAGCTTCGCGGGGCAGGGACCCTACGAGCAGTACTTC
-	TRBV9	TRBJ1-6	-	CASGGGAGHSPLHF	TGTGCCAGCGGAGGAGGAGCAGGACATTCACCCCTCCACTTT
-	TRBV5-1	TRBJ2-1	-	CASSLALRYNEQFF	TGCGCCAGCAGCTTGGCCCTTAGATACAATGAGCAGTTCTTC
-	TRBV7-9	TRBJ1-5	-	CASSSGTQPQHF	TGTGCCAGCAGCTCAGGCACTCAGCCCCAGCATTTT
-	TRBV6-5	TRBJ1-6	-	CASSRQASYSPLHF	TGTGCCAGCAGTCGACAGGCTAGTTATTCACCCCTCCACTTT
-	TRBV6-6	TRBJ1-5	-	CASSPGTSNQPQHF	TGTGCCAGCAGTCCGGGAACGAGCAATCAGCCCCAGCATTTT
TRBD2	TRBV14	TRBJ2-7	-	CASSQDGSGSPTYEQYF	TGTGCCAGCAGCCAAGACGGTAGCGGGAGTCCAACCTACGAGCAGTACTTC
-	TRBV5-1	TRBJ2-7	once	CASSLQGHEQYF	TGCGCCAGCAGCCTACAGGGTCACGAGCAGTACTTC
TRBD2	TRBV7-7	TRBJ2-1	-	CASSLGTSAYNEQFF	TGTGCCAGCAGCTTAGGGACTAGTGCCTACAATGAGCAGTTCTTC
-	TRBV28	TRBJ2-1	-	CASTSERPNYNEQFF	-
-	TRBV7-3	TRBJ1-1	-	CASSPHPGEAFF	TGTGCCAGCAGCCCACACCCGGGAGAAGCTTTCTTT
-	TRBV7-3	TRBJ1-1	-	CASSLRGETEAFF	TGTGCCAGCAGCTTAAGGGGAGAGACTGAAGCTTTCTTT
-	TRBV2	TRBJ1-1	-	CASTDRNTEAFF	TGTGCCAGCACCGACAGAAACACTGAAGCTTTCTTT
-	TRBV6-1	TRBJ1-5	-	CAGRVELNQPQHF	TGTGCCGGGAGGGTCGAGCTCAATCAGCCCCAGCATTTT
-	TRBV2	TRBJ2-3	-	CASSKEGGGRQYF	TGTGCCAGCAGCAAGGAAGGCGGAGGGAGGCAGTATTTT
-	TRBV2	TRBJ2-1	once	CASTDPGQDSEQFF	TGTGCCAGCACGGACCCTGGGCAGGACTCTGAGCAGTTCTTC
-	TRBV4-1	TRBJ1-3	-	CASSQDSGSTSGNTIYF	TGCGCCAGCAGCCAAGATTCGGGGTCGACTTCTGGAAACACCATATATTTT
-	TRBV28	TRBJ1-5	-	CASGQRYGGRNQPQHF	TGTGCCAGCGGCCAACGGTACGGGGGTCGGAATCAGCCCCAGCATTTT
-	TRBV9	TRBJ2-7	-	CASSVSLQSYEQYF	TGTGCCAGCAGCGTGAGCCTCCAATCCTACGAGCAGTACTTC
TRBD2	TRBV6-6	TRBJ2-3	-	CASTSSGGLRTDTQYF	TGTGCCAGCACTTCTAGCGGGGGTCTCCGCACAGATACGCAGTATTTT
TRBD1	TRBV29-1	TRBJ1-4	-	CSVANLRGQKKLFF	TGCAGCGTTGCCAATCTCAGGGGGCAAAAAAAACTGTTTTTT
-	TRBV5-1	TRBJ2-7	once	CASMREVLSNEQYF	TGCGCCAGCATGAGGGAGGTGTTGTCTAACGAGCAGTACTTC
TRBD2	TRBV28	TRBJ2-1	-	CASSLGAGGPNEQFF	TGTGCCAGCAGTTTAGGAGCGGGAGGGCCCAATGAGCAGTTCTTC
-	TRBV2	TRBJ1-5	-	CASRRDRDWGNQPQHF	TGTGCCAGCAGAAGAGACCGGGACTGGGGCAATCAGCCCCAGCATTTT
-	TRBV30	TRBJ1-2	once	CVLQGRGYTF	TGTGTCCTACAGGGACGTGGCTACACCTTC
-	TRBV6-5	TRBJ1-6	-	CASRQGNNSPLHF	TGTGCCAGCAGACAGGGAAATAATTCACCCCTCCACTTT
TRBD2	TRBV5-1	TRBJ2-7	-	CASSGGTSGYEQYF	TGCGCCAGCAGCGGCGGGACTAGCGGCTACGAGCAGTACTTC
-	TRBV7-9	TRBJ1-6	-	CASSFLQGNSPLHF	TGTGCCAGCAGCTTCCTTCAGGGGAATTCACCCCTCCACTTT
-	TRBV4-1	TRBJ1-4	-	CASSSQSTNEKLFF	TGCGCCAGCAGCTCACAGTCAACTAATGAAAAACTGTTTTTT
TRBD2	TRBV4-1	TRBJ2-3	-	CASSAAGGGGASDTQYF	TGCGCCAGCAGCGCCGCTGGGGGCGGGGGGGCCAGTGATACGCAGTATTTT
-	TRBV7-2	TRBJ1-1	-	CASSQGKPEAFF	TGTGCCAGCAGCCAGGGGAAGCCTGAAGCTTTCTTT
-	TRBV10-2	TRBJ1-1	-	CASSESGTEAFF	TGCGCCAGCAGTGAGTCCGGGACAGAAGCTTTCTTT
TRBD1	TRBV28	TRBJ2-7	once	CASSLPANHRGGHEQYF	TGTGCCAGCAGTTTACCTGCTAACCACAGGGGTGGACACGAGCAGTACTTC
TRBD1	TRBV30	TRBJ1-2	-	CAWSKHPSGTGGARSNGYTF	TGTGCCTGGAGTAAGCATCCCTCCGGGACAGGGGGCGCCCGATCCAACGGCTACACCTTC
-	TRBV5-1	TRBJ1-6	-	CASSAPTGAGNSPLHF	TGCGCCAGCAGCGCACCGACAGGCGCCGGGAATTCACCCCTCCACTTT
TRBD2	TRBV6-6	TRBJ2-3	-	CASSPGLAGLADTQYF	TGTGCCAGCAGTCCAGGACTAGCGGGCCTGGCAGATACGCAGTATTTT
-	TRBV6-5	TRBJ2-1	-	CASTSLAGGPEQFF	TGTGCCAGCACTTCCCTGGCTGGCGGCCCCGAGCAGTTCTTC
TRBD2	TRBV4-1	TRBJ2-7	-	CASSQNFGRAYEQYF	TGCGCCAGCAGCCAAAATTTCGGGAGGGCCTACGAGCAGTACTTC
TRBD2	TRBV5-4	TRBJ2-5	-	CASSPGLAEETQYF	TGTGCCAGCAGCCCCGGACTAGCGGAGGAGACCCAGTACTTC
-	TRBV7-7	TRBJ1-2	once	CASSLGGLGQRDFNYGYTF	TGTGCCAGCAGCTTAGGAGGTCTAGGACAGAGAGACTTTAACTATGGCTACACCTTC
-	TRBV2	TRBJ2-1	-	CASRGSWNEQFF	TGTGCCAGCAGGGGTAGCTGGAATGAGCAGTTCTTC
TRBD1	TRBV6-5	TRBJ1-2	-	CASTSRDRLNYGYTF	TGTGCCAGCACCTCCCGGGACAGGTTGAACTATGGCTACACCTTC
TRBD1	TRBV4-1	TRBJ1-2	-	CASSQPDRAYGYTF	TGCGCCAGCAGCCAACCCGACAGGGCATATGGCTACACCTTC
-	TRBV4-1	TRBJ2-2	-	CASRPQGGTGELFF	TGCGCCAGCCGGCCCCAGGGTGGGACCGGGGAGCTGTTTTTT
-	TRBV4-1	TRBJ1-2	-	CASSQVAVRVSGYTF	TGCGCCAGCAGCCAAGTTGCTGTCAGGGTCTCTGGCTACACCTTC
-	TRBV10-3	TRBJ2-1	-	CAISEGSGYSSYNEQFF	TGTGCCATCAGTGAGGGTAGCGGATATAGCTCCTACAATGAGCAGTTCTTC
-	TRBV6-1	TRBJ1-1	-	CASSELARLNTEAFF	TGTGCCAGCAGTGAATTGGCCCGTCTCAACACTGAAGCTTTCTTT